This T cell receptor (beta chain) was recovered during a study of beta chain features in type 1 diabetes (dated 2018 in TCRdb). Notes on the research overall: No differences in mean age, gender distribution, total cell number or subset yield were found between patients and healthy donors. The study compared TCRB repertoires of sorted circulating CD4+ T cell subsets between recently diagnosed type 1 diabetes patients and matched healthy donors. Regulatory and stem cell-like memory subsets were obtained from only 8 patients and roughly 8 healthy donors, while naive and central memory subsets were obtained from all 30 or so donors. A total of 100 million to 110 million sorted cells were examined across all samples, and a strong correlation was observed between cell number per subset and RNA yield.

General conclusions and limits of the study: Shorter templates might have been favored by PCR, but patient and control samples were amplified and corrected together, so both groups would have been affected equally by any skew. Because cDNA was sequenced instead of genomic DNA, highly expressing activated cells could be over-represented, though the groups showed no difference in activation or CD3 levels. The naive, central memory and regulatory TCRB repertoires appeared to resemble one another more closely among patients than among healthy donors. At VDJ recombination sites, patients with type 1 diabetes made fewer insertions and deleted more nucleotides, a pattern implying thymic rearrangement abnormalities. Only small numbers of individuals were included in the HLA sub-analyses, which left unresolved whether HLA type had any influence on TCRB rearrangement. A moderate but significant shortening of TCRB CDR3 length was observed in type 1 diabetes patients in all four CD4+ subsets.

On this clone: No antigen is known for it. Qualities for individual bases were not recorded, and no much larger clone is one base off.

From each donor, a single peripheral blood sample of about 100 mL on average was drawn into heparinised tubes. Naive, central memory, regulatory and stem cell-like memory CD4+ T cells were sorted on a BD FACSAria II using a panel including CD45RO, CCR7, CD25, CD127, CD95 and CD27. All sorted populations exceeded 95% purity. PBMCs were isolated right away by Lymphoprep density gradient centrifugation and were stained directly, without culture. To minimize batch effects, samples were stained and sorted in pairs, one healthy donor with one patient per experiment. V is trimmed back by 3 bases and J by 6 bases, and the junction contains 11 bases that no gene match accounts for. CDR1 and CDR2 are drawn from the germline V gene (reference sequence): SEHNR, FQNEAQ. The CDR3 runs 15 residues from the cysteine to the phenylalanine. Only the CDR3 part of the read is kept: 45 bases, read in frame from the first base.

The High Capacity cDNA Reverse Transcription Kit was used to reverse transcribe all of the isolated RNA, meaning that expressed TCRB transcripts were what got sequenced. Deep immunoSEQ sequencing was applied to naive, central memory and regulatory T cell samples, giving an average of roughly 3.5 million total reads per sample. After sorted cells were lysed in RLT buffer, RNA was extracted with DNase-treated RNeasy Micro or Mini kits, with the choice depending on cell number. To prevent cross-contamination, each cell subset was processed individually, whereas patient and healthy donor samples were processed jointly. Using the immunoSEQ multiplex PCR, TCRB sequences were amplified from cDNA into 87-bp fragments spanning the CDR3 region. Sequencing of the amplicons was performed on the Illumina HiSeq platform. In the authors' own workflow: Synthetic template baselines were used to correct PCR bias computationally, reads within Hamming distance 2 were collapsed, and singletons that could not be merged were discarded. Reads were aligned against IMGT so that V, D and J genes, CDR3 length and insertions or deletions at six rearrangement sites could be assigned. Within each subset, clonotype counts were normalized to sorted cell number, and only after that were true diversity and Gini coefficients computed with the tcR R package. Repertoire sharing was quantified using the overlap coefficient calculated on TCRB nucleotide sequences. TCRdb retrieved this table from immuneACCESS and kept in-frame rearrangements only. Not all clones are present; in checked studies, unresolved V genes account for under half, and no reason is known for the remainder. V, J and clone size derive from that table, while D and trimming were established from the DNA sequence. Across this sample there are some 240,000 clones, with approximately 11% seen only once. 1% to 1.5% of the sample belongs to the ten largest clones.

Material for sequencing was central memory CD4+ T cells from blood. The TCR sequence derives from a man between 18 and 35 years old in good health. The chain couples TRBV7-9 to TRBJ2-7; 7 junctional bases match TRBD2. CDR3 loop: CASSFLAVPTFEQYF. Read as DNA, the sequence is TGTGCCAGCAGCTTTCTAGCGGTCCCCACATTCGAGCAGTACTTC. The full variable domain, completed from the reference TRBV7-9 and TRBJ2-7 proteins outside the CDR3, reads DTGVSQNPRHKITKRGQNVTFRCDPISEHNRLYWYRQTLGQGPEFLTYFQNEAQLEKSRLLSDRFSAERPKGSFSTLEIQRTEQGDSAMYLCASSFLAVPTFEQYFGPGTRLTVT.